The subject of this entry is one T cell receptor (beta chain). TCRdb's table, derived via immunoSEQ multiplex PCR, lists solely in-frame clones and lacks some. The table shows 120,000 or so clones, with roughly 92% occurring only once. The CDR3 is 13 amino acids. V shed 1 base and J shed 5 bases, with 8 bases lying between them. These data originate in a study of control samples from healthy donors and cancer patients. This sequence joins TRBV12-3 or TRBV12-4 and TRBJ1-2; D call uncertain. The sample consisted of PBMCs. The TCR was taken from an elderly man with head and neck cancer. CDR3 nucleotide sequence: TGTGCCAGCAGTTTAGTTGAAGGATATGGCTACACCTTC. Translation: CASSLVEGYGYTF.